These 18 T cell receptor beta chains share one sample of origin, sequenced in a study of control samples from healthy donors and cancer patients. Repertoires were generated with immunoSEQ multiplex PCR, while TCRdb's copy carries only in-frame clones and drops some. In the table there are some 130,000 clones, over 85% of which are singletons. The sequencing input was blood. The receptors derive from a man aged 18 to 30 in good health.

The rearrangement links TRBV28 to TRBJ2-1, with TRBD2 matching 8 bases. Looked up from germline, CDR1 is MDHEN and CDR2 is SYDVKM. This CDR3 is 16 amino acids long. The V and J ends lost 6 bases and 7 bases, in that order; junction bases with no gene match: 14. CDR3 bases: TGTGCCAGCAGGACCACTGGGCGGGGGGAACGTAATGAGCAGTTCTTC. Its translation: CASRTTGRGERNEQFF.

The chain employs TRBV12-5 and TRBJ1-6; no reliable D call. Between the trimmed V and J ends, which lost 1 base and 0 bases, there was a span of 25 bases. The CDR3 is made up of 22 amino acids. From germline, CDR1 is LGHNT and CDR2 FRNRAP. Here the CDR3 reads CASGLELTRVGRTSSYNSPLHF. The CDR3 coding sequence is TGTGCTAGTGGTTTGGAACTGACTCGAGTAGGAAGAACAAGCTCCTATAATTCACCCCTCCACTTT. Supplemented by reference TRBV12-5 and TRBJ1-6, the full variable domain reads DARVTQTPRHKVTEMGQEVTMRCQPILGHNTVFWYRQTMMQGLELLAYFRNRAPLDDSGMPKDRFSAEMPDATLATLKIQPSEPRDSAVYFCASGLELTRVGRTSSYNSPLHFGNGTRLTVT.

The chain combines TRBV10-3 with TRBJ2-7; TRBD2 matches at 9 bases. V shed 10 bases, J shed 0 bases, and the junction held 7 bases outside the gene matches. This CDR3 contains 14 residues. From germline, CDR1 is ENHRY and CDR2 SYGVKD. The DNA for the CDR3 is TGTGCCACCAACGGCGGGGGGGGCTCCTACGAGCAGTACTTC. Translating gives CATNGGGGSYEQYF.

CDR3 residues: CARSPLGGNTEAFF. The CDR3 DNA is TGTGCCAGAAGCCCGTTGGGTGGAAACACTGAAGCTTTCTTT. The chain carries TRBV5-3 and TRBJ1-1; the D is unclear. TRBV5-3 is placed among ORFs of uncertain function. The CDR3 extends over 14 amino acids. Trimming took off 4 bases at V and 2 bases at J, with 12 bases between the two ends.

This rearrangement joins TRBV5-6 to TRBJ2-5; TRBD2 aligns across 13 bases. This CDR3 has 15 amino acids. V was clipped by 4 bases and J by 5 bases; unmatched bases: 5. From germline, CDR1 is SGHDT and CDR2 YYEEEE. In nucleotides, the CDR3 is TGTGCCAGCAGCCCTGCACTAGCGGGGGGGGAGACCCAGTACTTC. Its protein is CASSPALAGGETQYF. Complete variable domain (other parts from reference TRBV5-6 and TRBJ2-5): DAGVTQSPTHLIKTRGQQVTLRCSPKSGHDTVSWYQQALGQGPQFIFQYYEEEERQRGNFPDRFSGHQFPNYSSELNVNALLLGDSALYLCASSPALAGGETQYFGPGTRLLVL.

V usage is TRBV30 and J usage is TRBJ2-2; 13 bases are shared with TRBD2. CDR1 is GTSNPN, CDR2 SVGIG, per germline (reference sequence). This CDR3 is built from 17 residues. The J segment lost 4 bases and the V segment lost 3 bases, leaving 8 bases of the junction unmatched. This CDR3 is CAWRAFGTSGATGELFF. The DNA for the CDR3 is TGTGCCTGGAGAGCCTTCGGGACTAGCGGGGCCACCGGGGAGCTGTTTTTT.

This chain links TRBV9 with TRBJ1-1; 7 bases fit TRBD1. This CDR3 region has 14 residues. CDR1 is SGDLS, CDR2 YYNGEE, per germline. V gave up 4 bases and J gave up 7 bases; unmatched junction bases: 10. The CDR3 spells CASSLNRGLGEAFF. The CDR3 DNA reads as TGTGCCAGCAGCTTAAACAGGGGATTGGGTGAAGCTTTCTTT.

The chain couples TRBV19 to TRBJ2-3, with D perhaps TRBD2 (7 bases). The CDR3 sequence is 16 residues long. Germline loops: CDR1 LNHDA, CDR2 SQIVND (reference sequence). Trimming removed 5 bases at V and 7 bases at J, with 22 bases between. CDR3 sequence reads: CASSPGAGAAANTQYF. For the CDR3, the DNA is TGTGCCAGTAGTCCCGGGGCGGGGGCGGCCGCGAATACGCAGTATTTT.

The rearrangement uses TRBV30 and TRBJ1-2, with a tentative D call TRBD1 (5 bases). CDR3 length: 19 amino acids. Germline V lookup: CDR1 GTSNPN, CDR2 SVGIG (reference sequence). V dropped 5 bases and J dropped 0 bases, with 28 bases sitting between them. CDR3: CAWALGVPTDQYANYGYTF. DNA for the CDR3: TGTGCCTGGGCCTTGGGGGTCCCGACAGACCAGTACGCTAACTATGGCTACACCTTC.

The chain carries TRBV2 and TRBJ1-3; no clear D. Trimming shortened V by 6 bases and J by 3 bases, and 6 bases separated the two germline ends. The germline gives CDR1 SNHLY, CDR2 FYNNEI. The CDR3 contains 12 residues. Here the CDR3 DNA reads TGTGCCAGCAGCTCATATGGAAACACCATATATTTT. Amino acids: CASSSYGNTIYF.

The V call is TRBV4-1, the J call TRBJ1-1; D is perhaps TRBD1 (5 bases). Deletions cut 1 base from V and 2 bases from J, with 14 bases between. Germline CDR1 reads MGHRA; CDR2 reads YSYEKL. This CDR3 is 16 amino acids long. For the CDR3, the DNA is TGCGCCAGCAGCCAAGGGGGGTTAACAATAAACACTGAAGCTTTCTTT. It yields the protein CASSQGGLTINTEAFF.

This chain connects TRBV15 to TRBJ1-5, with D maybe TRBD1 (5 bases). Germline V gives CDR1 LNHNV, CDR2 YYDKDF (reference sequence). The V end was cut by 2 bases, the J end by 6 bases, with 14 bases between. The CDR3 covers 15 residues. CDR3 nucleotide sequence: TGTGCCACCAGCAGATCTGCAGGGACCGGTCAGCCCCAGCATTTT. Amino acids: CATSRSAGTGQPQHF. Full variable domain (outside the CDR3, taken from reference TRBV15 and TRBJ1-5): DAMVIQNPRYQVTQFGKPVTLSCSQTLNHNVMYWYQQKSSQAPKLLFHYYDKDFNNEADTPDNFQSRRPNTSFCFLDIRSPGLGDTAMYLCATSRSAGTGQPQHFGDGTRLSIL.

The rearrangement joins TRBV6-5 to TRBJ1-1; D is undetermined. The ends were cut back, 6 bases at V and 1 base at J, with 9 bases in the middle. Per germline, CDR1 MNHEY and CDR2 SVGAGI. The CDR3 is 13 residues long. The CDR3 sequence is CASRSRENTEAFF. CDR3 bases: TGTGCCAGCAGGTCTCGGGAGAACACTGAAGCTTTCTTT.

This chain joins TRBV5-1 and TRBJ2-7; TRBD2 agrees at 9 bases. Germline V CDR1 and CDR2: SGHRS, YFSETQ. After removal of 1 base from V and 0 bases from J, the junction contained 11 bases not matched to a gene. CDR3 length: 18 residues. CDR3 bases: TGCGCCAGCAGCTTGAAAGCGGGGGGAAGCTCGTTCTCCTACGAGCAGTACTTC. This gives the protein CASSLKAGGSSFSYEQYF.

V and J are TRBV6-6 and TRBJ1-2; D is ambiguous. V shed 0 bases and J shed 5 bases, with 7 bases lying between them. The CDR3 is 13 amino acids. Germline V gives CDR1 MNHNY, CDR2 SVGAGI (reference sequence). The CDR3, as DNA: TGTGCCAGCAGTTACTCACGGGAGTATGGCTACACCTTC. It encodes CASSYSREYGYTF.

The chain couples TRBV12-5 to TRBJ2-3; 7 positions agree with TRBD1. Germline V gene data show CDR1 as LGHNT and CDR2 as FRNRAP. The CDR3 loop spans 13 amino acids. After removal of 9 bases from V and 1 base from J, the junction contained 4 bases not matched to a gene. The CDR3 reads CARIQGRTDTQYF. DNA of the CDR3: TGTGCTAGGATACAGGGGCGCACAGATACGCAGTATTTT.

The chain links TRBV19 to TRBJ1-2, with D maybe TRBD1 (6 bases). The CDR3 contains 12 residues. Trimming stripped 3 bases from V and 7 bases from J, with 9 bases between. Germline V gene sequence: CDR1 LNHDA, CDR2 SQIVND (reference sequence). The CDR3 region has the DNA TGTGCCAGTAGTATCTCAGGGGCTGGCTACACCTTC. Its protein is CASSISGAGYTF.

This chain links TRBV5-5 with TRBJ2-5; TRBD1 matches 8 bases. The junction had 13 bases not matched to a gene; V was cut back by 5 bases and J by 7 bases. Per the germline V gene, CDR1 is SGHKS and CDR2 is YYEKEE (reference sequence). This CDR3 contains 15 residues. In nucleotides, the CDR3 is TGTGCCAGCAGTCCGATCAAGGACAGGGTCCGGACCCAGTACTTC. It specifies CASSPIKDRVRTQYF.